The present T cell receptor (beta chain) was sequenced within a study of blood T cell repertoires in COVID-19. For the study at large: The United States, Italy and Spain supplied acute and convalescent COVID-19 samples. Sample material is recorded as cDNA or gDNA derived from T cells, B-cell-depleted T cells, or PBMCs.

Authors' data handling: Amplification of reference gene primers was used by the study to estimate nucleated cell counts. The repertoire was sequenced with immunoSEQ multiplex PCR; TCRdb's copy has only in-frame clones and lacks some. V and J calls and clone size are those listed in that table; D and trimming were worked out from the DNA. The sample carries about 21,000 clones, approximately 83% recorded once. This CDR3 has 20 amino acids. Trimming took 0 bases from V and 5 from J; bases not matched to a gene: 21. Germline CDR1 reads SGHRS; CDR2 reads YFSETQ. The sequence derives from a human donor in a cohort sampled during active COVID-19. The genes are TRBV5-1 and TRBJ1-1; 8 nucleotides agree with TRBD1. Sequenced sample: peripheral blood. The CDR3 here is CASSLAPGGAGGARMTEAFF. The CDR3 DNA follows: TGCGCCAGCAGCTTGGCCCCGGGCGGGGCAGGGGGCGCGAGGATGACTGAAGCTTTCTTT.